One TCR beta chain is described in this entry. The data were taken from a study of shared clonotypes between healthy human individuals. Donors included only healthy HIV-negative adults lacking recent acute infections or vaccinations. At deep level, the assay was performed. The repertoire was sequenced with immunoSEQ multiplex PCR; TCRdb's copy has only in-frame clones and lacks some. The sample carries about 480,000 clones, around 74% recorded once. This receptor was taken from a woman aged 40 to 50 in good health. Some clones in this sample may be carry-over from other donors' samples. Material: PBMCs.

The CDR3 loop is CASSSNMADTQYF. CDR3 coding DNA: TGTGCCAGCAGCTCCAATATGGCAGATACGCAGTATTTT. The J gene is TRBJ2-3, the V gene TRBV7-9; D is ambiguous. The CDR3 runs to 13 residues. The V gene lost 4 bases and the J gene lost 4 bases, with 9 bases spanning the gap. Germline lookup yields CDR1 SEHNR and CDR2 FQNEAQ (reference sequence).